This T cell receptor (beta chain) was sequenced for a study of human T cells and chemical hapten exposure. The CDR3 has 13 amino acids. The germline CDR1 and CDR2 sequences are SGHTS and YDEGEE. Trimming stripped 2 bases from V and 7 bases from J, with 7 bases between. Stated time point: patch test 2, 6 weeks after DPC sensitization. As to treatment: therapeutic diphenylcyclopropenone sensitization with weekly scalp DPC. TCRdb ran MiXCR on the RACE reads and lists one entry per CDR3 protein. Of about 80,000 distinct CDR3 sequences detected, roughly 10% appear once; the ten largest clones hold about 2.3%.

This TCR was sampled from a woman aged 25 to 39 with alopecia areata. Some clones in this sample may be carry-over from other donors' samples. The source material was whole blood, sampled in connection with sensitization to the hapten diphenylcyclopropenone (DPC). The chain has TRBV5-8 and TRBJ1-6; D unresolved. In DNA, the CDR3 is TGTGCCAGCAGCTTATTGGGCAATTCACCCCTCCACTTT. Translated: CASSLLGNSPLHF. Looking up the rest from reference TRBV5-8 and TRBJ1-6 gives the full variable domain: EAGVTQSPTHLIKTRGQQATLRCSPISGHTSVYWYQQALGLGLQFLLWYDEGEERNRGNFPPRFSGRQFPNYSSELNVNALELEDSALYLCASSLLGNSPLHFGNGTRLTVT.